Below are 16 T cell receptor beta chains sequenced from a single sample in a study of T cell responses to AZD1222 COVID-19 vaccine. Measured with immunoSEQ multiplex PCR; TCRdb has only the in-frame clones, and not every one. Counted here are 150,000 to 180,000 clones, approximately 90% occurring once; the ten biggest clones make up less than 3.5%. This sample comprised peripheral blood, obtained on day 0 of AZD1222 vaccination. These receptors all stem from an adult in good health.

The genes are TRBV19 and TRBJ2-2; 7 positions match TRBD1. The CDR3 totals 15 residues. CDR1 is LNHDA and CDR2 is SQIVND in the germline V gene (reference sequence). The J segment lost 6 bases and the V segment lost 3 bases, leaving 7 bases of the junction unmatched. The CDR3 nucleotides read TGTGCCAGTAGTATGACAGGGTTTGCGGCCGGGGAGCTGTTTTTT. The encoded protein is CASSMTGFAAGELFF.

The chain links TRBV6-2 or TRBV6-3 to TRBJ1-5; the D is unclear. The CDR3 consists of 16 residues. The ends were cut back, 2 bases at V and 0 bases at J, with 11 bases in the middle. Germline CDR1 MNHEY, CDR2 SVGEGT. This CDR3 is CASSYPADYSNQPQHF. In DNA, the CDR3 is TGTGCCAGCAGTTACCCAGCCGACTATAGCAATCAGCCCCAGCATTTT.

The rearrangement uses TRBV18 and TRBJ1-3, with D maybe TRBD1 (5 bases). This CDR3 spans 17 amino acids. CDR1 is KGHSH and CDR2 is LQKENI in the germline V gene. Trimming pared 4 bases from V and 3 bases from J, leaving 19 bases between. This CDR3 reads CASSLTGTQTVGNTIYF. The CDR3 nucleotides read TGTGCCAGCTCACTTACCGGGACCCAAACGGTTGGAAACACCATATATTTT.

The CDR3 loop is CASSSGTEKDTQYF. CDR3 bases: TGTGCCAGCAGTTCCGGGACAGAAAAAGATACGCAGTATTTT. V and J are TRBV28 and TRBJ2-3; TRBD1 matches at 7 bases. Germline-derived CDR1 and CDR2 are MDHEN and SYDVKM. The CDR3 sequence is 14 residues long. V lost 4 bases and J lost 5; bases outside the gene matches: 6. Looking up the rest from reference TRBV28 and TRBJ2-3 gives the full variable domain: DVKVTQSSRYLVKRTGEKVFLECVQDMDHENMFWYRQDPGLGLRLIYFSYDVKMKEKGDIPEGYSVSREKKERFSLILESASTNQTSMYLCASSSGTEKDTQYFGPGTRLTVL.

The V call is TRBV5-6, the J call TRBJ2-1; D gene ambiguous. Per germline, CDR1 SGHDT and CDR2 YYEEEE. The CDR3 totals 15 residues. V lost 2 bases, J lost 1 base, and 10 bases lay in between. CDR3 residues: CASSLSGISYNEQFF. The CDR3 region has the DNA TGTGCCAGCAGCTTATCAGGAATTTCCTACAATGAGCAGTTCTTC.

Worth noting for this clone: Mismatch with germline at one junction end may stem from a read error. The J gene is TRBJ1-2, the V gene TRBV29-1; D not certain. The CDR3 loop spans 10 amino acids. Germline CDR1 is SQVTM and CDR2 is ANQGSEA. The CDR3 coding sequence is TGCAGCGCCGGCGACATTGCTACCGACTTC. The encoded protein is CSAGDIATDF. Supplemented by reference TRBV29-1 and TRBJ1-2, the full variable domain reads SAVISQKPSRDICQRGTSLTIQCQVDSQVTMMFWYRQQPGQSLTLIATANQGSEATYESGFVIDKFPISRPNLTFSTLTVSNMSPEDSSIYLCSAGDIATDFGSGTRLTVV.

This chain links TRBV4-3 with TRBJ2-7, with D tentatively TRBD1 or TRBD2 (5 bases each). This CDR3 is built from 15 residues. Trimming pared 3 bases from V and 6 bases from J, leaving 18 bases between. Germline values: CDR1 LGHNA, CDR2 YSLEER. The DNA for the CDR3 is TGCGCCAGCAGCCAGTCCAGGGAGCCTTGGGCCGAGCAGTACTTC. It yields the protein CASSQSREPWAEQYF.

This clone turned up a few times. The chain uses TRBV11-2 and TRBJ2-5; the D gene is possibly TRBD2 (5 bases). This CDR3 is built from 16 residues. Germline CDR1 reads SGHAT; CDR2 reads FQNNGV. V lost 2 bases, J lost 2 bases, and 15 bases lay in between. CDR3 protein: CASSLRSRRGQETQYF. For the CDR3, the DNA is TGTGCCAGCAGCTTAAGGTCCAGACGCGGGCAAGAGACCCAGTACTTC.

J is TRBJ2-1 and V is TRBV6-6, with 7 bases that match TRBD2. From germline, CDR1 is MNHNY and CDR2 SVGAGI (reference sequence). The junction had 18 bases not matched to a gene; V was cut back by 5 bases and J by 8 bases. The CDR3 contains 17 residues. CDR3 region: CASSLTSGGGLTDEQFF. The CDR3 DNA sequence: TGTGCCAGCAGTCTCACCTCGGGGGGAGGTCTCACGGATGAGCAGTTCTTC.

V gene TRBV28 combines with J gene TRBJ2-1; D possibly corresponds to TRBD1 (6 bases). This CDR3 contains 14 residues. V dropped 9 bases and J dropped 3 bases, with 15 bases sitting between them. Germline CDR1 reads MDHEN; CDR2 reads SYDVKM. CDR3 bases: TGTGCCAGGCCGCCGGGACACTGCTACAATGAGCAGTTCTTC. Translated: CARPPGHCYNEQFF.

The rearrangement uses TRBV7-9 and TRBJ1-6; D is ambiguous. The germline gives CDR1 SEHNR, CDR2 FQNEAQ (reference sequence). The CDR3 extends over 12 amino acids. Trimming stripped 5 bases from V and 8 bases from J, with 7 bases between. CDR3 DNA: TGTGCCAGCAGCCCGGGAGATTCACCCCTCCACTTT. Protein product: CASSPGDSPLHF.

The rearrangement links TRBV27 to TRBJ1-2; unclear D gene. CDR3 size: 15 residues. CDR1 is MNHEY and CDR2 is SMNVEV in the germline V gene (reference sequence). Trimming shortened V by 0 bases and J by 8 bases, and 16 bases separated the two germline ends. CDR3 residues: CASSLSDWGTGGYTF. CDR3 in DNA: TGTGCCAGCAGTTTATCGGATTGGGGTACCGGCGGCTACACCTTC.

The chain employs TRBV3-1 (or the pseudogene TRBV3-2) and TRBJ1-1; D remains ambiguous. V was cut by 0 bases and J by 5 bases, with 19 bases left in between. The germline CDR1 and CDR2 sequences are LGHDT and YNNKEL (reference sequence). The CDR3 runs to 17 residues. CDR3 loop: CASSQDFTTTPETEAFF. CDR3 nucleotide sequence: TGTGCCAGCAGCCAAGATTTTACGACCACCCCGGAGACTGAAGCTTTCTTT.

The V call is TRBV2, the J call TRBJ1-5; tentative D call: TRBD1 (5 bases). V shed 4 bases and J shed 2 bases, with 15 bases lying between them. The germline V gene encodes CDR1 SNHLY and CDR2 FYNNEI. CDR3 length: 16 residues. For the CDR3, the DNA is TGTGCCAGCAGTGGGCGTGGGGGGAGCGGCAATCAGCCCCAGCATTTT. It translates to CASSGRGGSGNQPQHF.

This chain uses TRBV5-4 with TRBJ2-7, with 9 bases identical to TRBD1. V shed 5 bases and J 0 bases; nucleotides not matched to a gene: 6. The germline gives CDR1 SGHNT, CDR2 YYREEE (reference sequence). This CDR3 comprises 15 residues. The CDR3 bases are TGTGCCAGCAGGAAAGACAGGGGGAGCTCCTACGAGCAGTACTTC. It translates to CASRKDRGSSYEQYF.

The rearrangement uses TRBV7-2 and TRBJ1-4, with D unresolved. The germline V gene has CDR1 SGHTA and CDR2 FQGNSA. The CDR3 has 15 amino acids. V was pared by 5 bases and J by 8 bases, with 18 bases between. CDR3 in DNA: TGTGCCAGCAGCCCTCGCGCTTCGGTAGGGGAAAAACTGTTTTTT. This sequence encodes CASSPRASVGEKLFF.